A selection of T cell receptor beta chains follows, all from one sample in a study of CD8 T cells in Susac syndrome. MiXCR was run by TCRdb on the immunoSEQ multiplex PCR reads, yielding one entry per CDR3 protein. The sample comprises tens of thousands of distinct CDR3 sequences, roughly 94% of which are singletons, and about 0.47% rests with the top ten. The sample comprised CD8+ T cells from PBMCs. The source of these receptors is a human donor with Susac syndrome. CDR3s include the opening cysteine and the closing phenylalanine or tryptophan. The D gene is left open where the match is weak. Clone size is not always given. Where it is, it says once, few, many or a class for expanded clones.

cdr3_nt cdr3_aa v_call d_call clone_size j_call
TGTGCCAGCAGCCCAAATTTTTCGGGCGACACTGAAGCTTTCTTT CASSPNFSGDTEAFF TRBV7-8 - - TRBJ1-1
TGTGCCAGCAGCGCCTATCAAGGGACAGGGAACGGAAACACCATATATTTT CASSAYQGTGNGNTIYF TRBV7-9 TRBD1 - TRBJ1-3
TGTGCCAGCAGTGTGCAGGGGAAGAACACTGAAGCTTTCTTT CASSVQGKNTEAFF TRBV2 - - TRBJ1-1
TGTGCCAGCAGTGCGACAACAGGGGGCCAAGAGACCCAGTACTTC CASSATTGGQETQYF TRBV2 TRBD1 - TRBJ2-5
TGCAGCGCTGGGGAGGGGGTAAGGACTGAAGCTTTCTTT CSAGEGVRTEAFF TRBV29-1 - - TRBJ1-1
TGTGCCAGCTCATCTCAAGGGACAGGGAAGAATGAAAAACTGTTTTTT CASSSQGTGKNEKLFF TRBV18 TRBD1 - TRBJ1-4
TGTGCCTGGAGTGCCGGGACAGGGGCTGGTGGCTACACCTTC CAWSAGTGAGGYTF TRBV30 TRBD1 - TRBJ1-2
TGCAGCGTTGACCCCCGTTTGGGGGAATACACAGATACGCAGTATTTT CSVDPRLGEYTDTQYF TRBV29-1 - - TRBJ2-3
TGTGCCAGCAGCCAAGAAGAGGGACTAGCCTACGAGCAGTACTTC CASSQEEGLAYEQYF TRBV3-1 TRBD2 once TRBJ2-7
TGTGCCAGCGCCCAAGAGACCCAGTACTTC CASAQETQYF TRBV7-2 - - TRBJ2-5
TGTGCCAGCAGCGTAGTCCAGGGGAATCAGCCCCAGCATTTT CASSVVQGNQPQHF TRBV9 - - TRBJ1-5
TGTGCCAGCAACACCAGAAAACAGGGCCTCCTCACAGATACGCAGTATTTT CASNTRKQGLLTDTQYF TRBV9 - - TRBJ2-3
TGCAGCGTTGAAACCCTTGACAGGAGAAACACTGAAGCTTTCTTT CSVETLDRRNTEAFF TRBV29-1 - - TRBJ1-1
TGTGCCAGCAGTTACCTAGGAAACACAGATACGCAGTATTTT CASSYLGNTDTQYF TRBV6-2/TRBV6-3 - - TRBJ2-3
TGCAGTGCTAGGTCTCAATTAGCAGGGGGGAACACTGAAGCTTTCTTT CSARSQLAGGNTEAFF TRBV20-1 TRBD1 once TRBJ1-1
TGTGCCAGTAGTGGGTCAGAAGAGACCCAGTACTTC CASSGSEETQYF TRBV19 - - TRBJ2-5
TGTGCCAGCAGTTTATCCTTGGACAGGGTAGAGACCCAGTACTTC CASSLSLDRVETQYF TRBV28 TRBD1 - TRBJ2-5
TGTGCCAGTACCACGGGGCTTAACTATGGCTACACCTTC CASTTGLNYGYTF TRBV19 - - TRBJ1-2
TGTGCCAGTACCAATATGAGGGAGAGCTCCTACAATGAGCAGTTCTTC CASTNMRESSYNEQFF TRBV19 - - TRBJ2-1
TGCGCCAGCAGCTTGGAATGGGACAGGGTCAGGGGCTACACCTTC CASSLEWDRVRGYTF TRBV5-1 TRBD1 - TRBJ1-2
TGTGCCAGCAGTTACAAAGGCGTGTCCCCGTGGGGGACCCAGTACTTC CASSYKGVSPWGTQYF TRBV6-2/TRBV6-3 - - TRBJ2-5
TGTGCCTGGAGTGCGGGGTCGAATGAGCAGTTCTTC CAWSAGSNEQFF TRBV30 - - TRBJ2-1
TGTGCCAGCAGCGGGGACATTATGAACACTGAAGCTTTCTTT CASSGDIMNTEAFF TRBV5-4 - once TRBJ1-1